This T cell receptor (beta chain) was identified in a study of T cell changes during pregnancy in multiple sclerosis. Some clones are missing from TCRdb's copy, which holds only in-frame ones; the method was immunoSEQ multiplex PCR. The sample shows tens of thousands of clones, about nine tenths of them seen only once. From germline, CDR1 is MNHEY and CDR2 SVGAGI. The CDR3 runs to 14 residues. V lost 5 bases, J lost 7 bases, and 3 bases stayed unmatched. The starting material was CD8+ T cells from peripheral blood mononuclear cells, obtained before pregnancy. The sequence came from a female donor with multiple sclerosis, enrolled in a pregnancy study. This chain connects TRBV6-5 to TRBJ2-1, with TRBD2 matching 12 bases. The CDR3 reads CASSLAGGPNEQFF. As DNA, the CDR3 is TGTGCCAGCAGTCTAGCGGGGGGGCCGAATGAGCAGTTCTTC.